The 11 T cell receptor beta chains reported below all come from one sample, sequenced in a study of cytomegalovirus exposure and HLA in healthy donors. Researchers ran the PCR with 60 Vbeta and 13 Jbeta primers. TCRdb's copy holds only in-frame clones and misses some; the assay was immunoSEQ multiplex PCR. Counted here are about 190,000 clones, roughly 80% occurring once; the ten biggest clones make up 4.5% to 7.5%. The sequencing input was PBMCs. All receptors come from a woman under 40 in good health and CMV-seropositive.

The chain is built from TRBV25-1 and TRBJ2-2; the D gene is possibly TRBD1 (6 bases). The CDR3 sequence is 16 residues long. CDR1 is MGHDK, CDR2 SYGVNS, per germline. V lost 3 bases, J lost 2 bases, and 13 bases lay in between. Here the CDR3 reads CASSDLSQGNTGELFF. The CDR3 DNA follows: TGTGCCAGCAGTGATTTATCACAGGGTAACACCGGGGAGCTGTTTTTT.

The chain combines TRBV15 with TRBJ1-3; D is unclear. CDR1 and CDR2 from the germline V gene are LNHNV and YYDKDF (reference sequence). The germline V and J ends were trimmed by 0 bases and 4 bases, with 7 bases remaining between them. The length of the CDR3 is 14 residues. CDR3 residues: CATSREEGGNTIYF. CDR3 nucleotide sequence: TGTGCCACCAGCAGAGAGGAGGGCGGAAACACCATATATTTT.

A remark on this clone: The identical CDR3 is also encoded by other nucleotide sequences in the sample. V usage is TRBV19 and J usage is TRBJ1-1; 9 bases fit TRBD1. Germline V CDR1 and CDR2: LNHDA, SQIVND (reference sequence). Unmatched junction bases numbered 9, after V lost 4 bases and J lost 3 bases. This CDR3 has 16 amino acids. CDR3 in DNA: TGTGCCAGTAGTACCGGAACAGGGGGCGTGTACACTGAAGCTTTCTTT. Amino acids: CASSTGTGGVYTEAFF.

The CDR3 is CASSLAWGGGYEQYF. The CDR3 region has the DNA TGCGCCAGCAGCTTGGCCTGGGGGGGAGGCTACGAGCAGTACTTC. The chain employs TRBV5-1 and TRBJ2-7; 7 bases map to TRBD2. V lost 0 bases to trimming and J lost 3 bases; unmatched junction nucleotides: 6. The CDR3 runs to 15 residues. The germline V gene encodes CDR1 SGHRS and CDR2 YFSETQ.

The genes are TRBV18 and TRBJ2-7; weak D call: TRBD2 (6 bases). CDR1 is KGHSH and CDR2 is LQKENI in the germline V gene. This CDR3 spans 13 amino acids. The CDR3, as DNA: TGTGCTAGCGGACAAGGCAGACGGGACGAGCAGTACTTC. Protein product: CASGQGRRDEQYF.

V gene TRBV29-1 combines with J gene TRBJ1-1, with 10 bases lining up with TRBD1. Germline V gene lookup returns CDR1 SQVTM and CDR2 ANQGSEA. CDR3 length: 14 residues. V shed 7 bases and J 0 bases; nucleotides not matched to a gene: 5. DNA of the CDR3: TGCAGCGGAGGACAGGGGGGCATGAACACTGAAGCTTTCTTT. It is translated as CSGGQGGMNTEAFF.

V is TRBV29-1 and J is TRBJ2-7; 7 positions match TRBD2. V lost 4 bases to trimming and J lost 4 bases; unmatched junction nucleotides: 7. The CDR3 sequence is 13 residues long. Germline values: CDR1 SQVTM, CDR2 ANQGSEA. CDR3 nucleotides: TGCAGCGTTGTAGGGAGGGCACGGTACGAGCAGTACTTC. This gives the protein CSVVGRARYEQYF.

This rearrangement joins TRBV10-1 to TRBJ1-2, with D perhaps matching TRBD1 (6 bases). This CDR3 contains 13 residues. Trimming removed 4 bases at V and 4 bases at J, with 10 bases between. CDR1 and CDR2 from the germline V gene are WNHNN and SYGVQD (reference sequence). The CDR3 DNA follows: TGCGCCAGCAGTGGAGGCAGGGGCTATGGCTACACCTTC. Residues: CASSGGRGYGYTF.

This clone was seen more than once but under ten times. DNA of the CDR3: TGTGCCAGCAGCCCATTTCTGGGGCTTGAAGCTTTCTTT. Residues: CASSPFLGLEAFF. The J gene is TRBJ1-1, the V gene TRBV7-9, with D possibly matching TRBD1 (5 bases). V was trimmed by 5 bases and J by 7 bases, leaving 14 bases between them. The CDR3 covers 13 residues. Germline-derived CDR1 and CDR2 are SEHNR and FQNEAQ (reference sequence).

The table lists this clone with a few counts. The genes are TRBV9 and TRBJ1-1; 7 positions match TRBD1. The germline gives CDR1 SGDLS, CDR2 YYNGEE. V was pared by 0 bases and J by 7 bases, with 0 bases of the junction left unmatched. This CDR3 is 12 amino acids long. The CDR3 DNA is TGTGCCAGCAGCGTAGGGACAGGTGAAGCTTTCTTT. It translates to CASSVGTGEAFF.

For the CDR3, the DNA is TGTGCCAGCGGGGGGGGCAGAAGACAAGAGACCCAGTACTTC. Translated: CASGGGRRQETQYF. The chain links TRBV9 to TRBJ2-5; possible D gene TRBD2, 7 bases. The ends were cut back, 7 bases at V and 2 bases at J, with 15 bases in the middle. In germline, CDR1 is SGDLS, CDR2 YYNGEE. This CDR3 is 14 amino acids long.